This T cell receptor (beta chain) was recorded in a study of blood T cell repertoires in COVID-19 (dated by TCRdb to 2018 to 2021). As for the study more broadly: The collaborator samples originated in the United States, Italy and Spain and spanned the acute and convalescent phases of COVID-19. The repertoires were released in a freely available public database intended as a resource for research on the immune response to SARS-CoV-2. The material from the prospective study consisted of cDNA or gDNA derived from T cells, B-cell-depleted T cells, or PBMCs. Where available, HLA class I and class II types were taken from metadata supplied by the sample provider and were not determined by assay-based typing. The samples were drawn from two sources: the first 160 participants of the ongoing ImmuneRACE study, and 950 to 1,500 subjects contributed by 6 global collaborators. The dataset comprised deeply sampled blood TCRbeta repertoires from subjects exposed to, actively infected with, or recovered from COVID-19. Nearly every sample came with metadata listing a de-identified subject ID, COVID-19 status, age in years and sex. Broader findings and caveats from the paper: How much clinical and demographic metadata was included differed by source and by participant, and the metadata was provided uncurated.

Whole blood was collected in K2EDTA tubes by collaborating institutions according to the institutions' own protocols. Collaborator samples were shipped for TCRbeta analysis as frozen whole blood, isolated PBMCs, or DNA extracted from either sample type. TCRbeta CDR3 regions were amplified from genomic DNA by means of the immunoSEQ Assay, a bias-controlled multiplex PCR. The paper's processing steps were these. Nucleated cell counts per sample were estimated from amplification of reference gene primers within the assay. To quantify the absolute abundance of each unique TCRbeta CDR3 rearrangement, sequence reads were collapsed and filtered. For each sample, productive Simpson clonality was calculated as the square root of Simpson's diversity index across productive rearrangements. TCRdb limited this immuneACCESS table to in-frame rearrangements with V and J called. A share of clones is missing; checked studies link under half to unresolved V genes, and the rest is unexplained. V and J calls plus clone size are reproduced from that table; the DNA served to infer D and trimming. Recorded for this sample are about 200,000 clones; about nine tenths of them occurred a single time. The top ten constitute about 4.8% of the sample.

After removal of 6 bases from V and 8 bases from J, the junction retains 11 bases not matched to a gene. Reading the germline V gene gives CDR1 MNHEY and CDR2 SVGAGI. The CDR3 has 15 amino acids, counting the end cysteine and phenylalanine. Of all the DNA, just the CDR3 is kept, 45 bases in frame from base 1. With regard to this clone: The target of this receptor is not known. No base qualities exist here, and no much larger clone lies one base off it.

The sample consisted of peripheral blood. The sequence was obtained from a woman between 40 and 50 years old with acute or convalescent COVID-19. The chain was built from TRBV6-5 and TRBJ2-3; 10 bases in the middle match TRBD1. In nucleotides, the sequence is TGTGCCAGCAGGCCTTCCGGGACAGGGGTTTTTACGCAGTATTTT. Its protein product is CASRPSGTGVFTQYF.